This T cell receptor (beta chain) derives from a study of shared T cell receptors in the human thymus. The method was immunoSEQ multiplex PCR; TCRdb's version includes in-frame clones alone and lacks a portion of them. The sample has 720,000 or so clones; 70% to 90% are singletons. CDR1 and CDR2 (germline): SGHNT, YYREEE (reference sequence). Trimming left V 2 bases short and J 1 base short, with 18 bases between. This CDR3 region has 17 residues. Separately, the same data were catalogued under a study of human thymus T cells. Per that paper: Obtained as resections during corrective heart surgery, the thymus tissue was then studied.

This chain links TRBV5-4 with TRBJ1-1; possible D gene TRBD1, 6 bases. Source material: thymocytes. The TCR was taken from a girl under three years old with a congenital heart defect. The CDR3 DNA sequence: TGTGCCAGCAGCTTTCCAGGACAGCCTCCCCCGAACACTGAAGCTTTCTTT. Amino acid sequence: CASSFPGQPPPNTEAFF.